These 28 T cell receptor beta chains came from one sample sequenced in a study of CD8+ T cells in alopecia areata (dated by TCRdb to about 2018). The method was the immunoSEQ multiplex PCR assay. RNA was extracted from all samples and reverse transcribed into cDNA, which served as template for TCR sequencing. This is the immuneACCESS table as TCRdb keeps it, with only in-frame sequences that have V and J called. A part of the clones is gone; compared with another copy, unresolved V genes explain less than half, and the rest is unexplained. In this sample the table shows around 100,000 clones, and no singletons are among them. The ten biggest clones cover about 18% of the sample. Sample: lesional skin. These receptors were taken from a C3H/HeJ mouse with alopecia areata. With respect to MHC, this strain carries the haplotype H2-k.

In the case of this clone: Germline and genes here are mouse. From the germline J gene comes the end of the CDR3, since the read stops 4 residues before it. The V gene is TRBV13-3, the J gene TRBJ2-1; 7 bases align to TRBD2. With 5 bases clipped from V and 1 base from J, the junction kept 3 bases outside the gene matches. From germline, CDR1 is NNHDY and CDR2 SYVADS. The CDR3 totals 14 residues. The sequenced CDR3 bases are TGTGCCAGCAGGGGGGGGAGAAACTATGCT. It translates to CASRGGRNYA. The full CDR3 sequence reads CASRGGRNYAEQFF.

A word on this clone: Mouse gene names and germline throughout. Read coverage stops 4 residues before the CDR3 terminus; the germline J gene supplies the remainder. The chain combines TRBV1 with TRBJ1-2; D possibly corresponds to TRBD1 (6 bases). V dropped 0 bases and J dropped 0 bases, with 11 bases sitting between them. The CDR3 loop spans 16 amino acids. Germline-derived CDR1 and CDR2 are NSQYPW and LRSPGD (reference sequence). The CDR3: CTCSADWAGANSDYTF. The covered CDR3 bases are TGCACCTGCAGTGCAGATTGGGCAGGGGCAAACTCC.

This clone came up a few times. Mouse gene names apply. The CDR3 goes on 4 residues after the read ends, and that part is filled in from the germline J gene. J is TRBJ1-2 and V is TRBV13-3, with 12 bases matching TRBD1. CDR1 is NNHDY and CDR2 is SYVADS in the germline V gene. Unmatched junction bases numbered 2, after V lost 3 bases and J lost 2 bases. CDR3 size: 15 residues. The CDR3 DNA, read in part, is TGTGCCAGCAGTGGGGACAGGGGGCATAACTCC. Translation: CASSGDRGHNS. The CDR3 as a whole reads CASSGDRGHNSDYTF.

Of note for this clone: Germline and genes here are mouse. The read comes to an end 4 residues before the CDR3 does, leaving the germline J gene to fill in the end. This sequence joins TRBV13-3 and TRBJ2-4; TRBD1 matches at 8 bases. CDR1 and CDR2 (germline): NNHDY, SYVADS. This CDR3 has 15 residues. J lost 0 bases, V lost 4 bases, and 4 bases had no gene match. The part of the CDR3 DNA that was read is TGTGCCAGCAGTCAGGGGGCGGGAAGTCAAAAC. Its protein product is CASSQGAGSQN. The full CDR3 protein is CASSQGAGSQNTLYF.

This clone appeared a few times. Gene names and germline refer to mouse. The read terminates 4 residues before the CDR3 end, so the remaining end is supplied by the germline J gene. The chain links TRBV1 to TRBJ1-4; 8 nucleotides align to TRBD1. The CDR3 runs to 16 residues. From germline, CDR1 is NSQYPW and CDR2 LRSPGD (reference sequence). V was clipped by 1 base and J by 5 bases; unmatched bases: 6. CDR3 DNA (partial): TGCACCTGCAGTGCAGCCGGACAGGGACGGAACGAA. It specifies CTCSAAGQGRNE. The entire CDR3 sequence reads CTCSAAGQGRNERLFF.

This clone was counted only a few times. The gene names given are mouse names. The read halts 4 residues ahead of the CDR3 end, with the missing end drawn from the germline J gene. This chain connects TRBV17 to TRBJ2-1; a possible D gene is TRBD1 (5 bases). The germline V gene encodes CDR1 MNHDT and CDR2 YYDKIL. This CDR3 contains 15 residues. Trimming cost V 0 bases and J 1 base, with 7 bases left between them. The CDR3 DNA, read in part, is TGTGCTAGCAGTAGAGACTCAGGGAACTATGCT. This translates into CASSRDSGNYA. The full CDR3 is CASSRDSGNYAEQFF.

Note on this clone: Gene names and germline refer to mouse. CDR3 sequence: CASGDGDGYAEQFF. The CDR3 bases that were read are TGTGCCAGCGGTGATGGGGATGGCTATGCT. The rearrangement uses TRBV13-2 and TRBJ2-1; D call uncertain. Coverage ceases 4 residues before the CDR3 finishes, and the germline J gene fills in the end. The V end lost 0 bases, the J end lost 3 bases, and 7 bases lay between the germline ends. Germline-derived CDR1 and CDR2 are NNHNN and SYGAGS (reference sequence). The CDR3 has 14 residues.

Note on this clone: The genes and germline here are from mouse. The sequence runs out 4 residues before the end of the CDR3; the remainder is reconstructed from the germline J gene. The J gene is TRBJ2-4, the V gene TRBV1; 10 positions match TRBD1. Germline V gene sequence: CDR1 NSQYPW, CDR2 LRSPGD (reference sequence). The junction had 5 bases not matched to a gene; V was cut back by 1 base and J by 1 base. The CDR3 runs to 17 residues. The CDR3 sequence is CTCSAGDRGRGQNTLYF. The part of the CDR3 DNA that was read is TGCACCTGCAGTGCAGGGGACAGGGGACGAGGTCAAAAC.

Only a few counts were recorded for this clone. Gene names are mouse gene names. The missing CDR3 end, 4 residues past where the read stops, is filled in from the germline J gene. This sequence joins TRBV19 and TRBJ2-7; 9 bases are a match to TRBD2. Germline V gene lookup returns CDR1 FNHDT and CDR2 SITEND (reference sequence). This CDR3 contains 15 residues. Germline trimming cut 4 bases from V and 0 bases from J; bases unmatched to any gene: 5. This chain's CDR3 is CASSRDWDSSYEQYF. The covered CDR3 bases are TGTGCCAGCAGTCGGGACTGGGACAGCTCCTAT.

Concerning this clone: Germline and genes here are mouse. The read falls 4 residues short of the CDR3 end, and the missing part is taken from the germline J gene. The chain joins TRBV1 to TRBJ2-5, with 7 bases fitting TRBD1. Losses at the gene ends were 4 bases for V and 2 bases for J; bases not matched to a gene: 3. CDR3 size: 14 residues. Germline V gene lookup returns CDR1 NSQYPW and CDR2 LRSPGD (reference sequence). The sequenced CDR3 bases are TGCACCTGCAGTGATACAGGGGTCCAAGAC. This encodes CTCSDTGVQD. The full CDR3 sequence reads CTCSDTGVQDTQYF. The variable domain in full, with the rest retrieved from reference TRBV1 and TRBJ2-5, is VTLLEQNPRWRLVPRGQAVNLRCILKNSQYPWMSWYQQDLQKQLQWLFTLRSPGDKEVKSLPGADYLATRVTDTELRLQVANMSQGRTLYCTCSDTGVQDTQYFGPGTRLLVL.

This clone has at least ten counts. Germline and genes here are mouse. The missing CDR3 end, 4 residues past where the read stops, is filled in from the germline J gene. This chain joins TRBV13-3 and TRBJ2-1; a possible D gene is TRBD1 (5 bases). Per the germline V gene, CDR1 is NNHDY and CDR2 is SYVADS. Trimming removed 5 bases at V and 1 base at J, with 7 bases between. The CDR3 totals 13 residues. Here the CDR3 reads CASRTGNYAEQFF. CDR3 DNA, as far as it was read: TGTGCCAGCAGAACAGGAAACTATGCT.

On this clone: These gene names are mouse names. The read finishes 4 residues shy of the CDR3 end, and the germline J gene is used to complete it. The chain employs TRBV1 and TRBJ1-1; TRBD1 matches 8 bases. The trim removed 0 bases at V and 3 bases at J, leaving 9 bases unmatched. Germline CDR1 reads NSQYPW; CDR2 reads LRSPGD (reference sequence). The length of the CDR3 is 17 residues. The CDR3 here is CTCSADAKAGGYTEVFF. The covered CDR3 bases are TGCACCTGCAGTGCAGATGCCAAGGCAGGGGGCTACACA.

Details on this clone: The protein listed by TCRdb differs at residue 14 from the translated DNA, so the DNA translation is shown. Genes here carry mouse names. Read sequence stops 3 residues before the CDR3 end, and the germline J gene provides the missing end. V gene TRBV13-3 combines with J gene TRBJ1-3, with 8 bases identical to TRBD1. The CDR3 runs 17 residues. Per the germline V gene, CDR1 is NNHDY and CDR2 is SYVADS. Germline trimming cut 0 bases from V and 0 bases from J; bases unmatched to any gene: 5. The CDR3 loop reads CASSDAPGGLSGNTLYF. The covered CDR3 bases are TGTGCCAGCAGTGATGCACCAGGGGGCCTTTCTGGAAATACG.

For this clone: Gene names are the mouse ones. Sequencing ends 4 residues short of the CDR3 end; the germline J gene provides the rest. The gene calls are TRBV31 and TRBJ1-2, with 9 bases identical to TRBD1. The CDR3 is 14 residues long. Germline CDR1 and CDR2: GKSSPN and SITVG. The trim removed 0 bases at V and 4 bases at J, leaving 3 bases unmatched. CDR3 sequence: CAWSLGTGTSDYTF. The covered CDR3 bases are TGTGCCTGGAGTCTGGGGACAGGGACCTCC.

Remarks on this clone: TCRdb lists a protein that is different at residue 11 from the translated DNA; the protein given here uses the DNA translation. The listed genes are named as in mouse. The DNA ends 3 residues before the CDR3 does, and the rest of the CDR3 is filled in from the germline J gene. The chain carries TRBV19 and TRBJ1-3, with a tentative D call TRBD1 (5 bases). The germline V and J ends were trimmed by 10 bases and 0 bases, with 14 bases remaining between them. The CDR3 sequence is 14 residues long. Germline CDR1 is FNHDT and CDR2 is SITEND (reference sequence). The covered CDR3 bases are TGTGCCGTCAGAGAGACAGATTCTGGAAATACG. Its translation: CAVRETDSGNT. The complete CDR3 sequence is CAVRETDSGNTLYF.

This clone appeared a few times. These gene names are mouse names. CDR3 sequence reads: CASSVTHSNTEVFF. The sequenced CDR3 bases are TGTGCCAGCAGCGTGACACACTCAAACACA. The chain recombines TRBV13-3 with TRBJ1-1; D not certain. The read comes to an end 4 residues before the CDR3 does, leaving the germline J gene to fill in the end. V dropped 5 bases and J dropped 0 bases, with 11 bases sitting between them. Germline CDR1 reads NNHDY; CDR2 reads SYVADS. The CDR3 consists of 14 residues.

This clone has more than one count but fewer than ten. Gene and germline names: mouse. The read finishes 4 residues shy of the CDR3 end, and the germline J gene is used to complete it. The chain couples TRBV13-1 to TRBJ2-1; the match to TRBD2 covers 9 bases. CDR1 and CDR2 (germline): NSHNY, SYGAGN. V was clipped by 2 bases and J by 3 bases; unmatched bases: 6. The CDR3 runs 16 residues. The covered CDR3 bases are TGTGCCAGCAGTGAAGATGGGGGGGCGCCCTATGCT. Protein sequence: CASSEDGGAPYA. The complete CDR3 reads CASSEDGGAPYAEQFF.

This clone occurred a few times. Gene names refer to mouse genes. The sequenced fragment ends 4 residues before the CDR3 boundary, so the rest is inferred from the germline J gene. This rearrangement joins TRBV13-3 to TRBJ1-1; 9 nucleotides match TRBD1. The CDR3 is 13 amino acids. CDR1 is NNHDY and CDR2 is SYVADS in the germline V gene. This CDR3 is CASSAGQGPEVFF. CDR3 DNA (partial): TGTGCCAGCAGCGCGGGACAGGGCCCA.

This clone was seen more than once but under ten times. Each gene name is a mouse one. Read coverage stops 4 residues before the CDR3 terminus; the germline J gene supplies the remainder. The J gene is TRBJ2-3, the V gene TRBV17; 7 positions match TRBD2. Germline values: CDR1 MNHDT, CDR2 YYDKIL. Germline trimming cut 0 bases from V and 4 bases from J; bases unmatched to any gene: 4. The CDR3 extends over 15 amino acids. Partial CDR3 DNA: TGTGCTAGCAGTAGAGATCTCTGGGGGTCAGAA. Encoded protein: CASSRDLWGSE. The entire CDR3 is CASSRDLWGSETLYF.

On this clone itself: TCRdb lists a protein that is different at residue 11 from the translated DNA; the protein given here uses the DNA translation. Genes and germline are mouse. Coverage ceases 3 residues before the CDR3 finishes, and the germline J gene fills in the end. The V and J genes are TRBV19 and TRBJ1-3; 9 bases are a match to TRBD1. The CDR3 extends over 14 amino acids. Germline loops: CDR1 FNHDT, CDR2 SITEND (reference sequence). The junction had 2 bases not matched to a gene; V was cut back by 7 bases and J by 0 bases. Here the CDR3 reads CASDRGDSGNTLYF. The DNA read from the CDR3 is TGTGCCAGCGACAGGGGGGATTCTGGAAATACG.

This clone was seen only a few times. Germline and genes here are mouse. With the read ending 4 residues before the CDR3 end, the germline J gene is used to fill in that end. This sequence joins TRBV13-2 and TRBJ2-3, with TRBD1 as a possible D gene (5 bases). The CDR3 is 14 residues long. Germline V gene data show CDR1 as NNHNN and CDR2 as SYGAGS (reference sequence). V dropped 0 bases and J dropped 3 bases, with 8 bases sitting between them. Incomplete CDR3 DNA: TGTGCCAGCGGTGATGCAAGGGGAGCAGAA. Translated: CASGDARGAE. The whole CDR3 region reads CASGDARGAETLYF.

Details on this clone: Each gene name is a mouse one. The CDR3 is cut off 4 residues early in the read; its end comes from the germline J gene. This chain uses TRBV13-2 with TRBJ2-1; TRBD2 might be the D (6 bases). This CDR3 has 15 residues. Germline lookup yields CDR1 NNHNN and CDR2 SYGAGS (reference sequence). Trimming stripped 2 bases from V and 2 bases from J, with 11 bases between. The DNA read from the CDR3 is TGTGCCAGCGGTGACGTGGGGGTCCACTATGCT. Residues: CASGDVGVHYA. From start to end, the CDR3 is CASGDVGVHYAEQFF.

This clone turned up a few times. The genes and germline here are from mouse. The read terminates 4 residues ahead of where the CDR3 ends, so the germline J gene completes it. The chain uses TRBV13-3 and TRBJ2-4; 9 nucleotides match TRBD1. CDR1 and CDR2 from the germline V gene are NNHDY and SYVADS. Trimming removed 1 base from V and 3 bases from J; junction bases left unmatched: 6. The CDR3 contains 16 residues. CDR3 DNA, as far as it was read: TGTGCCAGCAGTGATCCGGGACAGGGCCGGCAAAAC. Amino acids: CASSDPGQGRQN. The CDR3 in its entirety is CASSDPGQGRQNTLYF.

To note about this clone: Gene names are the mouse ones. The sequenced fragment ends 4 residues before the CDR3 boundary, so the rest is inferred from the germline J gene. The chain joins TRBV19 to TRBJ2-2, with D maybe TRBD2 (6 bases). The ends were cut back, 2 bases at V and 1 base at J, with 9 bases in the middle. Germline V gene data show CDR1 as FNHDT and CDR2 as SITEND (reference sequence). This CDR3 spans 15 amino acids. The CDR3 here is CASSMSWGNTGQLYF. The covered CDR3 bases are TGTGCCAGCAGTATGTCCTGGGGAAACACCGGG. Variable domain in full (rest from reference TRBV19 and TRBJ2-2): GGIITQTPKFLIGQEGQKLTLKCQQNFNHDTMYWYRQDSGKGLRLIYYSITENDLQKGDLSEGYDASREKKSSFSLTVTSAQKNEMAVFLCASSMSWGNTGQLYFGEGSKLTVL.

In this sample, this clone turned up a few times. Gene names are the mouse ones. The read terminates 4 residues before the CDR3 end, so the remaining end is supplied by the germline J gene. The V call is TRBV1, the J call TRBJ2-3; D is possibly TRBD2 (5 bases). Trimming stripped 0 bases from V and 1 base from J, with 11 bases between. Germline CDR1 and CDR2: NSQYPW and LRSPGD (reference sequence). The CDR3 is 16 residues long. The CDR3 loop reads CTCSADVGSGAETLYF. CDR3 bases read: TGCACCTGCAGTGCAGATGTGGGGAGCGGTGCAGAA.

This clone was seen more than once but under ten times. The gene names given are mouse names. The read terminates 4 residues ahead of where the CDR3 ends, so the germline J gene completes it. The gene calls are TRBV30 and TRBJ2-7; D is ambiguous. This CDR3 has 11 amino acids. Germline V gene sequence: CDR1 SQVVS, CDR2 ANEGSEA. The V and J ends lost 1 base and 3 bases respectively, with 4 bases between them. The CDR3: CSSRVSYEQYF. The CDR3 bases that were read are TGTAGTTCTAGAGTCAGCTAT.

This clone was counted between two and nine times. Mouse names are used for the genes. The read comes to an end 4 residues before the CDR3 does, leaving the germline J gene to fill in the end. The genes are TRBV19 and TRBJ2-3; D call uncertain. The CDR3 totals 15 residues. Germline assignment: CDR1 FNHDT and CDR2 SITEND (reference sequence). Trimming removed 1 base from V and 0 bases from J, with 9 bases in between. The covered CDR3 bases are TGTGCCAGCAGTATACTCAAAACTAGTGCAGAA. Residues: CASSILKTSAE. The complete CDR3 sequence is CASSILKTSAETLYF.

This clone was counted only a few times. The TCRdb protein fails to match the DNA translation at residue 13; the protein reported here was translated from the DNA. Germline and genes here are mouse. The read ends 3 residues before the CDR3 terminus; that terminus is restored from the germline J gene. The same CDR3 can be traced to other DNA sequences in this sample. The chain employs TRBV19 and TRBJ1-3; the D gene is possibly TRBD1 (5 bases). The CDR3 runs 16 residues. From germline, CDR1 is FNHDT and CDR2 SITEND (reference sequence). V shed 2 bases and J shed 0 bases, with 12 bases lying between them. The CDR3 sequence: CASSIQGPYSGNTLYF. CDR3 bases read: TGTGCCAGCAGTATCCAGGGTCCTTATTCTGGAAATACG.